This is a list of T cell receptor beta chains from one sample in a study of blood T cell repertoires in COVID-19. The table came from immunoSEQ multiplex PCR; TCRdb's copy has only in-frame clones and leaves some out. This sample has roughly 170,000 clones; 80% to 90% occur once, and the top ten carry roughly an eighth. Material for sequencing was peripheral blood. The receptor set was obtained from a woman aged 65 to 85 with COVID-19, enrolled during active disease. CDR3s include the opening cysteine and the closing phenylalanine or tryptophan. D genes are given only for firm matches. The size of a clone is reported for some rows only, either as once, few or many, or as a class for expanded clones.

TRBJ2-1 | - | TRBV7-3 | TRBD2 | CASSLSPGGNNEQFF | TGTGCCAGCAGCTTATCGCCGGGAGGGAACAATGAGCAGTTCTTC
TRBJ2-3 | - | TRBV5-1 | TRBD1 | CASSTRQGGTDTQYF | TGCGCCAGCAGCACCCGACAGGGTGGTACAGATACGCAGTATTTT
TRBJ1-4 | - | TRBV7-9 | - | CASSLGSGDYNEKLFF | TGTGCCAGCAGCTTAGGGTCGGGGGACTATAATGAAAAACTGTTTTTT
TRBJ1-2 | - | TRBV28 | - | CASSLWGRRNYGYTF | TGTGCCAGCAGTTTATGGGGGCGTCGTAACTATGGCTACACCTTC
TRBJ2-7 | - | TRBV7-9 | - | CASSSIRDSQYEQYF | TGTGCCAGCAGCTCGATCCGGGACTCCCAGTACGAGCAGTACTTC
TRBJ2-7 | - | TRBV7-2 | TRBD2 | CASSPRGAGASYEQYF | TGTGCCAGCAGTCCCCGAGGAGCGGGAGCCTCCTACGAGCAGTACTTC
TRBJ1-6 | - | TRBV5-1 | - | CASSLAGPKNSPLHF | TGCGCCAGCAGCCTCGCGGGACCGAAGAATTCACCCCTCCACTTT
TRBJ2-1 | - | TRBV28 | - | CASSLLNRFAGEQFF | TGTGCCAGCAGTTTGTTGAACAGGTTCGCAGGTGAGCAGTTCTTC
TRBJ2-7 | - | TRBV30 | - | CACRSGGSSYEQYF | TGTGCCTGTCGTAGTGGCGGGTCGTCCTACGAGCAGTACTTC
TRBJ2-3 | once | TRBV21-1 | - | CASSTIAGSGDTQYF | TGTGCCAGCAGCACAATAGCGGGATCGGGGGATACGCAGTATTTT
TRBJ1-4 | - | TRBV7-9 | TRBD1 | CASSPSGTGNEKLFF | TGTGCCAGCAGCCCCTCCGGGACAGGGAATGAAAAACTGTTTTTT
TRBJ2-1 | - | TRBV29-1 | - | CSVDVPRGGSSYNEQFF | TGCAGCGTTGATGTTCCTCGCGGCGGTAGCTCCTACAATGAGCAGTTCTTC
TRBJ2-1 | - | TRBV19 | TRBD2 | CASSLAGGIHNEQFF | TGTGCCAGTAGTCTAGCGGGAGGCATACACAATGAGCAGTTCTTC
TRBJ1-1 | - | TRBV20-1 | TRBD1 | CSASPRGQGTEAFF | TGCAGTGCTAGTCCACGCGGACAGGGCACTGAAGCTTTCTTT
TRBJ2-3 | - | TRBV25-1 | - | CASSFIDREETQYF | TGTGCCAGCAGTTTTATAGACAGGGAGGAAACGCAGTATTTT
TRBJ1-5 | - | TRBV27 | - | CASSLSYQAGQPQHF | TGTGCCAGCAGTTTATCGTATCAGGCAGGTCAGCCCCAGCATTTT
TRBJ2-2 | once | TRBV30 | - | CAWSVGAAGELFF | TGTGCCTGGAGCGTGGGGGCTGCCGGGGAGCTGTTTTTT
TRBJ2-7 | - | TRBV5-1 | - | CASRLSSSYEQYF | TGCGCCAGCCGGTTATCGAGTTCTTACGAGCAGTACTTC
TRBJ2-5 | - | TRBV15 | TRBD1 | CATSTGYGQGSETQYF | TGTGCCACCAGCACCGGTTACGGACAGGGTAGTGAGACCCAGTACTTC
TRBJ2-5 | - | TRBV6-5 | - | CASGQWSETQYF | TGTGCCAGTGGACAGTGGTCAGAGACCCAGTACTTC
TRBJ1-6 | once | TRBV16 | - | CASSQGQYNSPLHF | TGTGCCAGCAGCCAAGGACAGTATAATTCACCCCTCCACTTT
TRBJ1-2 | - | TRBV30 | TRBD1 | CAWADRAVTGYTF | TGTGCCTGGGCCGACAGGGCTGTGACTGGCTACACCTTC
TRBJ2-1 | - | TRBV27 | TRBD1 | CASSYGQGNEQFF | TGTGCCAGCAGTTACGGACAGGGGAATGAGCAGTTCTTC
TRBJ1-1 | once | TRBV11-2 | TRBD1 | CASSLTGGRDTEAFF | TGTGCCAGCAGCTTGACAGGGGGTAGGGACACTGAAGCTTTCTTT
TRBJ2-7 | - | TRBV5-6 | TRBD1 | CASSKPGQVYEQYF | TGTGCCAGCAGTAAGCCGGGACAGGTCTACGAGCAGTACTTC
TRBJ2-1 | - | TRBV19 | TRBD2 | CASSELAGVRNEQFF | TGTGCCAGTAGTGAACTTGCGGGAGTAAGGAATGAGCAGTTCTTC
TRBJ1-1 | - | TRBV19 | TRBD1 | CASKKDRASTEAFF | TGTGCCAGTAAGAAGGACAGGGCTAGCACTGAAGCTTTCTTT
TRBJ1-1 | - | TRBV28 | TRBD1 | CASSIWGQGNWGAFF | TGTGCCAGCAGCATTTGGGGACAGGGAAACTGGGGAGCTTTCTTT
TRBJ1-4 | - | TRBV9 | - | CASSAGTTNEKLFF | TGTGCCAGCAGCGCCGGGACAACTAATGAAAAACTGTTTTTT
TRBJ1-4 | - | TRBV2 | TRBD1 | CASNGQGRSTNEKLFF | TGTGCCAGCAACGGACAGGGCCGCTCAACTAATGAAAAACTGTTTTTT
TRBJ2-3 | once | TRBV30 | TRBD2 | CAWRSTSGHTDTQYF | TGTGCCTGGAGGTCGACTAGCGGCCACACAGATACGCAGTATTTT
TRBJ1-6 | - | TRBV28 | - | CASKIGDYNSPLHF | TGTGCCAGCAAAATAGGGGACTATAATTCACCCCTCCACTTT